This entry lists 5 T cell receptor beta chains sequenced from one sample in a study of cytomegalovirus exposure and HLA in healthy donors. PCR primers comprised 60 Vbeta and 13 Jbeta primers. Assay used: immunoSEQ multiplex PCR; TCRdb lists only in-frame clones, some missing. This sample's clone table lists approximately 130,000 clones. The sample taken for sequencing was PBMCs. These receptors were taken from a woman aged 60-75 years in good health and CMV-seronegative.

This chain connects TRBV4-1 to TRBJ1-5; a possible D gene is TRBD1 (5 bases). Trimming removed 0 bases at V and 5 bases at J, with 8 bases between. From germline, CDR1 is MGHRA and CDR2 YSYEKL. This CDR3 region has 14 residues. The CDR3 DNA sequence: TGCGCCAGCAGCCAAGAGGCCAGGGATCAGCCCCAGCATTTT. Residues: CASSQEARDQPQHF.

The V gene is TRBV7-3, the J gene TRBJ2-2, with TRBD1 as a possible D gene (6 bases). CDR3 length: 16 residues. Germline loops: CDR1 SGHTA, CDR2 FQGTGA. Trimming removed 6 bases from V and 0 bases from J, with 14 bases in between. The CDR3 protein is CASSLTGTPNTGELFF. Here the CDR3 DNA reads TGTGCCAGCAGTCTAACCGGGACACCGAACACCGGGGAGCTGTTTTTT.

This chain links TRBV4-2 with TRBJ2-2; 7 bases match TRBD1. From germline, CDR1 is LGHNA and CDR2 YNFKEQ. V was clipped by 4 bases and J by 6 bases; unmatched bases: 11. This CDR3 has 16 residues. This CDR3 is CASSLNRGNPSGELFF. The DNA for the CDR3 is TGTGCCAGCAGCCTGAACAGGGGTAACCCGTCCGGGGAGCTGTTTTTT.

The chain couples TRBV7-9 to TRBJ1-4; D is undetermined. The germline V and J ends were trimmed by 4 bases and 0 bases, with 12 bases remaining between them. The germline CDR1 and CDR2 sequences are SEHNR and FQNEAQ (reference sequence). The CDR3 is 16 amino acids. DNA of the CDR3: TGTGCCAGCAGCTCCCAACACCTTGCAACTAATGAAAAACTGTTTTTT. Residues: CASSSQHLATNEKLFF.

The rearrangement links TRBV6-1 to TRBJ1-6; 7 positions match TRBD1. The CDR3 extends over 14 amino acids. CDR1 MNHNS and CDR2 SASEGT come from the germline V gene. V lost 1 base to trimming and J lost 7 bases; unmatched junction nucleotides: 1. The CDR3 sequence: CASSEGTGNSPLHF. CDR3 sequence (DNA): TGTGCCAGCAGTGAAGGGACAGGAAATTCACCCCTCCACTTT.